This is a list of T cell receptor beta chains from one sample in a study of blood T cell repertoires in COVID-19. The data were produced by immunoSEQ multiplex PCR, yet TCRdb's version contains in-frame clones alone and is incomplete. The data hold roughly 350,000 clones, with about 89% observed a single time. The sample comprised peripheral blood. The receptors here all came from a woman aged 45-65 years with COVID-19, enrolled during active disease. The CDR3 runs from the conserved cysteine through the conserved F or W. A D gene is named only where the DNA matches it firmly. Clone sizes are given selectively: once, few, many, or a class where the clone is expanded.

>TRBD2|TRBJ2-3|.|TRBV6-5
CASRIAGVGDTQYF
TGTGCCAGCAGGATAGCGGGAGTAGGTGATACGCAGTATTTT
>.|TRBJ1-2|many|TRBV19
CASSILNRANYGYTF
TGTGCCAGTAGTATATTAAACAGGGCGAACTATGGCTACACCTTC
>TRBD1|TRBJ2-5|.|TRBV7-2
CASSRGGQASQETQYF
TGTGCCAGCAGCAGAGGGGGACAGGCGAGCCAAGAGACCCAGTACTTC
>TRBD1|TRBJ1-2|.|TRBV6-2/TRBV6-3
CASSLRTGGTGYTF
TGTGCCAGCAGCCTCCGGACAGGGGGCACTGGCTACACCTTC
>.|TRBJ2-6|.|TRBV5-1
CASCRVGGANVLTF
TGCGCCAGCTGCAGGGTCGGTGGGGCCAACGTCCTGACTTTC
>.|TRBJ1-1|.|TRBV5-5
CASSLVQGLNTEAFF
TGTGCCAGCAGCTTGGTTCAGGGTCTGAACACTGAAGCTTTCTTT
>.|TRBJ2-2|.|TRBV9
CASSVQRQGSTGELFF
TGTGCCAGCAGCGTACAGCGGCAGGGGAGCACCGGGGAGCTGTTTTTT
>.|TRBJ2-1|.|TRBV30
CAWRTGLSNEQFF
TGTGCCTGGAGGACAGGTCTAAGCAATGAGCAGTTCTTC
>TRBD1|TRBJ1-1|.|TRBV5-5
CASSLGPGQGSTNTEAFF
TGTGCCAGCAGCTTGGGGCCGGGACAGGGTTCGACGAACACTGAAGCTTTCTTT
>TRBD1|TRBJ1-1|.|TRBV7-3
CASSPMGQPNTEAFF
TGTGCCAGCAGCCCAATGGGACAGCCGAACACTGAAGCTTTCTTT
>.|TRBJ1-1|.|TRBV27
CASSNGQVHTEAFF
TGTGCCAGCAGCAATGGGCAGGTCCACACTGAAGCTTTCTTT
>.|TRBJ1-5|.|TRBV6-5
CASRPGTPNQPQHF
TGTGCCAGCAGGCCAGGGACACCTAATCAGCCCCAGCATTTT
>.|TRBJ2-1|.|TRBV29-1
CSVDALSSAYNEQFF
TGCAGCGTTGATGCCCTGTCGTCGGCCTACAATGAGCAGTTCTTC
>TRBD1|TRBJ1-2|.|TRBV5-1
CASSLYQGALGYTF
TGCGCCAGCAGCTTGTATCAGGGGGCCCTTGGCTACACCTTC
>.|TRBJ2-5|.|TRBV18
CASSPYADSNQETQYF
TGTGCCAGCTCACCTTACGCGGACAGTAATCAAGAGACCCAGTACTTC
>.|TRBJ2-3|once|TRBV6-2/TRBV6-3
CASSYQGSITDTQYF
TGTGCCAGCAGTTACCAAGGGAGTATCACAGATACGCAGTATTTT
>TRBD2|TRBJ2-1|.|TRBV5-1
CASSQYGTSGPKSYNEQFF
TGCGCCAGCAGCCAATACGGGACTAGCGGGCCTAAATCCTACAATGAGCAGTTCTTC
>.|TRBJ1-6|.|TRBV6-5
CASSYGGIENSPLHF
TGTGCCAGCAGTTACGGGGGGATCGAGAATTCACCCCTCCACTTT
>.|TRBJ2-7|.|TRBV18
CASSAPSGQSYEQYF
TGTGCCAGCTCAGCTCCCAGTGGACAGTCCTACGAGCAGTACTTC
>TRBD2|TRBJ2-5|.|TRBV5-1
CASSLTSGRALGGETQYF
TGCGCCAGCAGCCTGACTAGCGGGAGGGCCCTCGGTGGAGAGACCCAGTACTTC
>TRBD2|TRBJ2-1|.|TRBV6-5
CASSYTGGEYNEQFF
TGTGCCAGCAGTTACACGGGGGGGGAATACAATGAGCAGTTCTTC
>.|TRBJ1-5|.|TRBV21-1
CVGTGASNQPQHF
.
>.|TRBJ1-4|.|TRBV29-1
CSVSGTLNEKLFF
TGCAGCGTCTCCGGGACACTTAATGAAAAACTGTTTTTT
>.|TRBJ1-2|.|TRBV11-2
CASSLGEGWGYTF
TGTGCCAGCAGCTTAGGAGAGGGTTGGGGCTACACCTTC
>.|TRBJ1-1|.|TRBV4-3
CASSQGRYTEAFF
TGCGCCAGCAGCCAAGGCAGGTACACTGAAGCTTTCTTT
>TRBD1|TRBJ1-1|.|TRBV5-8
CASSFQGARNTEAFF
TGTGCCAGCAGCTTTCAGGGGGCGAGGAACACTGAAGCTTTCTTT
>.|TRBJ1-2|once|TRBV24-1
CATSGSPGGGYTF
TGTGCCACCAGCGGGTCCCCCGGGGGTGGCTACACCTTC
>TRBD1|TRBJ2-7|.|TRBV14
CASRHGDRGSYEQYF
TGTGCCAGCAGACACGGGGACAGGGGGTCGTACGAGCAGTACTTC
>.|TRBJ2-7|.|TRBV6-5
CASSYSSGKPYEQYF
TGTGCCAGCAGTTACTCGAGCGGCAAGCCCTACGAGCAGTACTTC
>TRBD1|TRBJ1-6|few|TRBV9
CASRRDSYTSPLHF
TGTGCCAGCAGGAGGGACAGTTACACTTCACCCCTCCACTTT
>TRBD1|TRBJ1-1|.|TRBV27
CASSFIYRTGGHTEAFF
TGTGCCAGCAGTTTCATATATCGGACAGGGGGCCACACTGAAGCTTTCTTT
>.|TRBJ2-1|once|TRBV7-6
CASSLVAAGIVGNEQFF
TGTGCCAGCAGCTTAGTAGCGGCTGGGATCGTGGGGAATGAGCAGTTCTTC
>TRBD1|TRBJ2-5|.|TRBV13
CASSPRTGAETQYF
TGTGCCAGCAGCCCAAGGACAGGGGCCGAGACCCAGTACTTC
>.|TRBJ1-5|.|TRBV5-6
CASSPRGVGQPQHF
TGTGCCAGCAGCCCTCGGGGGGTAGGACAGCCCCAGCATTTT
>.|TRBJ2-1|.|TRBV24-1
CATSDSTPRGTVNEQFF
TGTGCCACCAGTGATTCAACACCCAGGGGAACCGTCAATGAGCAGTTCTTC
>.|TRBJ2-7|.|TRBV11-3
CASSLGVARGAYF
.
>.|TRBJ1-5|.|TRBV5-1
CASSQTGHLNQPQHF
TGCGCCAGCAGCCAAACGGGACACCTGAATCAGCCCCAGCATTTT
>.|TRBJ2-3|.|TRBV4-1
CASAASAHTDTQYF
TGCGCCAGCGCGGCTAGCGCCCACACAGATACGCAGTATTTT
>TRBD2|TRBJ2-1|few|TRBV11-3
CASSLDGLAAYNEQFF
TGTGCCAGCAGCTTAGATGGCCTAGCGGCTTACAATGAGCAGTTCTTC
>.|TRBJ1-5|.|TRBV4-1
CASSQRSLNQPQHF
TGCGCCAGCAGCCAAAGAAGCCTGAATCAGCCCCAGCATTTT
>TRBD1|TRBJ1-1|once|TRBV29-1
CSGEGQGAMSTEAFF
TGCAGCGGGGAGGGGCAGGGGGCTATGAGCACTGAAGCTTTCTTT
>TRBD1|TRBJ2-7|.|TRBV7-8
CASSLGDRGGEQYF
TGTGCCAGCAGCTTAGGGGACAGGGGTGGCGAGCAGTACTTC
>.|TRBJ1-2|.|TRBV27
CASSSRGGGYGYTF
TGTGCCAGCAGTTCCCGGGGAGGGGGCTATGGCTACACCTTC
>.|TRBJ1-2|.|TRBV5-4
CASSAKTGEYGYTF
TGTGCCAGCAGCGCCAAGACAGGTGAATATGGCTACACCTTC
>TRBD2|TRBJ2-5|.|TRBV3-1/TRBV3-2
CASSRRTSGSQETQYF
TGTGCCAGCAGCCGAAGGACTAGCGGATCACAAGAGACCCAGTACTTC
>.|TRBJ2-1|.|TRBV6-2/TRBV6-3
CASSYTRLHNEQFF
TGTGCCAGCAGTTACACAAGACTACACAATGAGCAGTTCTTC
>TRBD1|TRBJ2-7|.|TRBV2
CASSDVGQGYPSYEQYF
TGTGCCAGCAGTGATGTTGGACAGGGCTATCCCTCCTACGAGCAGTACTTC
>.|TRBJ2-1|.|TRBV6-5
CASSRGQKTYNEQFF
TGTGCCAGCAGCCGCGGACAGAAGACCTACAATGAGCAGTTCTTC
>.|TRBJ1-1|.|TRBV5-1
CASSSGLPVMNTEAFF
TGCGCCAGCAGCTCGGGGTTACCCGTTATGAACACTGAAGCTTTCTTT
>.|TRBJ2-3|once|TRBV18
CASSPEQGYTDTQYF
TGTGCCAGCTCACCAGAGCAGGGGTACACAGATACGCAGTATTTT
>.|TRBJ2-1|.|TRBV9
CASSATDREYNEQFF
TGTGCCAGCAGCGCCACGGACAGAGAATACAATGAGCAGTTCTTC
>TRBD1|TRBJ2-1|.|TRBV6-1
CASSDPGTGTNEQFF
TGTGCCAGCAGTGACCCCGGGACAGGGACCAATGAGCAGTTCTTC
>.|TRBJ1-1|once|TRBV19
CASSLLQNTEAFF
TGTGCCAGTAGCCTACTGCAGAACACTGAAGCTTTCTTT